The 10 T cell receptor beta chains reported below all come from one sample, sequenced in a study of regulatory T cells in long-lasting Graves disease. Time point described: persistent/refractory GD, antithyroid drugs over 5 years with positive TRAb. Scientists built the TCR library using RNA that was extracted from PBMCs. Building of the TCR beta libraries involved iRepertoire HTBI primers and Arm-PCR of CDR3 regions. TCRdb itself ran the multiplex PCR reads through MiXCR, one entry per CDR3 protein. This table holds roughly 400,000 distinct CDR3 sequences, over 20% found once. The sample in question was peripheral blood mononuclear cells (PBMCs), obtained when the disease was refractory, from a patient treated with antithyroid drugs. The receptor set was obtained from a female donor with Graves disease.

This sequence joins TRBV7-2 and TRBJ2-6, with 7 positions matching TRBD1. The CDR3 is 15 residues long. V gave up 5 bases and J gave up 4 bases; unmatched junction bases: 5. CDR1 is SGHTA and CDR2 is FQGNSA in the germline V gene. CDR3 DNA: TGTGCCAGCAGCGTACAGGGGACCGGGGCCAACGTCCTGACTTTC. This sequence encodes CASSVQGTGANVLTF.

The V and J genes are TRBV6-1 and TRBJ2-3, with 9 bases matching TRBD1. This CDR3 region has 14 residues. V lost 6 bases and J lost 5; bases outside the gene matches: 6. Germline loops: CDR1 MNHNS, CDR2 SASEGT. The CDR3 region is CASSTGQGRDTQYF. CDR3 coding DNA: TGTGCCAGCAGCACCGGACAGGGGAGAGATACGCAGTATTTT.

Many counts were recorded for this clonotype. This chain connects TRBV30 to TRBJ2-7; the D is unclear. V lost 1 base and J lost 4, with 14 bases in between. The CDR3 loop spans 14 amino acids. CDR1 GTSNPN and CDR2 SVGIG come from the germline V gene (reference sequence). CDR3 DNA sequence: TGTGCCTGGAGTGGAGACCCCGAAGGATACGAGCAGTACTTC. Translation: CAWSGDPEGYEQYF.

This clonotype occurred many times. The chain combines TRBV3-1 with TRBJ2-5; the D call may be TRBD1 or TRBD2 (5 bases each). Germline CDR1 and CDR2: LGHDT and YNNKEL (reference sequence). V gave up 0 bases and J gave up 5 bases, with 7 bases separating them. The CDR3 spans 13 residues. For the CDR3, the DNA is TGTGCCAGCAGCCAAGACTGGGGGGAGACCCAGTACTTC. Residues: CASSQDWGETQYF.

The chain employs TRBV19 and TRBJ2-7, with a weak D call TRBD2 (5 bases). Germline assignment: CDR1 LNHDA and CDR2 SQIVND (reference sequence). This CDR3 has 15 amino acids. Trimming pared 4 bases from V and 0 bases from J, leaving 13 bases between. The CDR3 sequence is CASSTPSGSSYEQYF. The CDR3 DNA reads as TGTGCCAGTAGTACGCCCAGCGGTAGCTCCTACGAGCAGTACTTC.

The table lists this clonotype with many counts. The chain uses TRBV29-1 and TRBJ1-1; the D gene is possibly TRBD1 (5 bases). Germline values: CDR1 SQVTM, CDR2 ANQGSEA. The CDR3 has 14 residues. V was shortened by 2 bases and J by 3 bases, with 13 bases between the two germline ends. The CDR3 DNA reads TGCAGCGTTGAAAGGGGTACAGGCCACACTGAAGCTTTCTTT. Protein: CSVERGTGHTEAFF.

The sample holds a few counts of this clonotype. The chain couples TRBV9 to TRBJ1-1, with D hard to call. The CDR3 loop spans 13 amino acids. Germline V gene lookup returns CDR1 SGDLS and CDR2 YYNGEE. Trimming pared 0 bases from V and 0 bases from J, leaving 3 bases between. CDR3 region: CASSVVMNTEAFF. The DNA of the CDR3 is TGTGCCAGCAGCGTAGTGATGAACACTGAAGCTTTCTTT.

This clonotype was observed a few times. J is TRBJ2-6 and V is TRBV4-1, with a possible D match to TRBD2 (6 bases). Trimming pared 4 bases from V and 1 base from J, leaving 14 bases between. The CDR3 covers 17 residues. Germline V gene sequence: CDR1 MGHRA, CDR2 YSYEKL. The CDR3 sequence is CASSPQGGTSGANVLTF. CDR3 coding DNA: TGCGCCAGCAGCCCCCAAGGAGGGACGTCTGGGGCCAACGTCCTGACTTTC.

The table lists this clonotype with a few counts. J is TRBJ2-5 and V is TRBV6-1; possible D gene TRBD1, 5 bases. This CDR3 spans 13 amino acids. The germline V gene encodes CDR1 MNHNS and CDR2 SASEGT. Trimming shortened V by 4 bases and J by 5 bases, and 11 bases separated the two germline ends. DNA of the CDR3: TGTGCCAGCAGTGTCAGGGTTCGGGAGACCCAGTACTTC. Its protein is CASSVRVRETQYF.

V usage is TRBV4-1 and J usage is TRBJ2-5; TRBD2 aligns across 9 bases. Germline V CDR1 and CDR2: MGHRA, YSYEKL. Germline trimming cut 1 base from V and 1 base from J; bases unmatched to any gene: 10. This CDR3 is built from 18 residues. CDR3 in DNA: TGCGCCAGCAGCCAAGGTCCTTCTGCTAGCGGGGCCCAAGAGACCCAGTACTTC. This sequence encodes CASSQGPSASGAQETQYF.